The 15 T cell receptor beta chains in this list originate from one sample, sequenced in a study of blood T cell repertoires in COVID-19. Assay: immunoSEQ multiplex PCR; the TCRdb copy retains only in-frame clones and omits some. The sample records approximately 53,000 clones, around 86% being singletons. Sequencing was done on a sample of peripheral blood. These receptors were obtained from a woman of 80 years or more with COVID-19, enrolled during active disease.

This clone has a count of ten or more. This sequence joins TRBV30 and TRBJ2-1; 8 bases align to TRBD2. Germline V gene data show CDR1 as GTSNPN and CDR2 as SVGIG (reference sequence). The V gene end was trimmed by 0 bases and the J gene end by 6 bases; junction bases not matched to a gene: 13. This CDR3 has 17 residues. The chain's CDR3 is CAWSVGIAGWARNEQFF. The CDR3 DNA follows: TGTGCCTGGAGTGTCGGTATAGCGGGGTGGGCCCGCAATGAGCAGTTCTTC.

Comment on this clone: Compared with germline, one end of the junction differs, possibly owing to a read error. This specimen includes other DNA sequences encoding the same CDR3. This chain links TRBV6-5 with TRBJ2-7, with D tentatively TRBD2 (5 bases). The CDR3 runs to 14 residues. Germline lookup yields CDR1 MNHEY and CDR2 SVGAGI. CDR3 sequence: CASRWTADSYEQYF. CDR3 DNA: TGTGCCAGCAGGTGGACTGCCGACTCCTACGAGCAATACTTC.

CDR3 in amino acids: CASSQGFGYTF. DNA for the CDR3: TGTGCCAGCTCGCAGGGTTTTGGCTACACCTTC. This chain uses TRBV6-5 with TRBJ1-2, with D possibly matching TRBD1 (5 bases). The length of the CDR3 is 11 residues. Germline lookup yields CDR1 MNHEY and CDR2 SVGAGI. Trimming stripped 8 bases from V and 7 bases from J, with 11 bases between.

The rearrangement uses TRBV2 and TRBJ1-2; 9 nucleotides align to TRBD1. V was pared by 6 bases and J by 2 bases, with 7 bases of the junction left unmatched. The CDR3 extends over 15 amino acids. Looked up from germline, CDR1 is SNHLY and CDR2 is FYNNEI. The CDR3 DNA follows: TGTGCCAGCAGCCCAGGACAGGGGCACAACTATGGCTACACCTTC. Protein product: CASSPGQGHNYGYTF.

This clone was seen a handful of times. The J gene is TRBJ1-5, the V gene TRBV28; 8 bases match TRBD1. V gave up 8 bases and J gave up 6 bases; unmatched junction bases: 3. The CDR3 contains 12 residues. Germline CDR1 is MDHEN and CDR2 is SYDVKM. The CDR3 DNA follows: TGTGCCAGCGGTACAGGGGGTCAGCCCCAGCATTTT. Amino acid sequence: CASGTGGQPQHF.

This chain uses TRBV6-6 with TRBJ1-5; possibly TRBD1 for D (5 bases). The V end was cut by 0 bases, the J end by 4 bases, with 7 bases between. Looked up from germline, CDR1 is MNHNY and CDR2 is SVGAGI (reference sequence). This CDR3 spans 14 amino acids. Here the CDR3 reads CASSYSGGNQPQHF. CDR3 nucleotides: TGTGCCAGCAGTTACTCCGGGGGGAATCAGCCCCAGCATTTT.

The chain recombines TRBV6-5 with TRBJ2-7; 9 nucleotides align to TRBD1. V lost 7 bases and J lost 4; bases outside the gene matches: 8. The length of the CDR3 is 14 residues. Germline CDR1 and CDR2: MNHEY and SVGAGI. CDR3 region: CASINRGRWYEQYF. The CDR3, as DNA: TGTGCCAGCATTAACAGGGGGCGCTGGTACGAGCAGTACTTC.

This clone is a singleton in its sample. The chain is built from TRBV11-2 and TRBJ1-4; a weak D match, TRBD1 (6 bases). Germline values: CDR1 SGHAT, CDR2 FQNNGV. The CDR3 is made up of 17 amino acids. The germline V and J ends were trimmed by 3 bases and 7 bases, with 21 bases remaining between them. Written as DNA, the CDR3 is TGTGCCAGCAGCTTTTACGTTGGGGGGGCATCGGGTGAAAAACTGTTTTTT. It yields the protein CASSFYVGGASGEKLFF.

This sequence joins TRBV30 and TRBJ1-4; 8 bases are shared with TRBD1. There are 15 residues in the CDR3. Germline V gene sequence: CDR1 GTSNPN, CDR2 SVGIG (reference sequence). V dropped 0 bases and J dropped 2; count of bases not matched to a gene: 2. The CDR3 here is CAWSVDRGTNEKLFF. Here the CDR3 DNA reads TGTGCCTGGAGTGTAGACAGGGGCACTAATGAAAAACTGTTTTTT.

This chain connects TRBV30 to TRBJ1-2, with 7 bases identical to TRBD1. V lost 0 bases, J lost 8 bases, and 6 bases stayed unmatched. This CDR3 is built from 13 residues. Looked up from germline, CDR1 is GTSNPN and CDR2 is SVGIG (reference sequence). CDR3 loop: CAWSVGAGGGYTF. The CDR3 DNA reads as TGTGCCTGGAGTGTTGGGGCAGGGGGAGGCTACACCTTC.

This chain joins TRBV27 and TRBJ2-1, with D perhaps TRBD2 (6 bases). Germline assignment: CDR1 MNHEY and CDR2 SMNVEV (reference sequence). The CDR3 sequence is 15 residues long. The V end lost 4 bases, the J end lost 6 bases, and 16 bases lay between the germline ends. The CDR3 reads CASSSGTRLGNEQFF. The CDR3 DNA reads as TGTGCCAGCAGTTCCGGGACTCGGCTCGGCAATGAGCAGTTCTTC.

The chain is built from TRBV28 and TRBJ2-1, with 11 bases aligning to TRBD2. J gave up 4 bases and V 5 bases, and 7 bases lay outside the gene matches. CDR3 size: 16 residues. Looked up from germline, CDR1 is MDHEN and CDR2 is SYDVKM. CDR3 in amino acids: CASSRSGRAFYNEQFF. In nucleotides, the CDR3 is TGTGCCAGCAGTCGTAGCGGGAGGGCCTTTTACAATGAGCAGTTCTTC.

The chain combines TRBV4-2 with TRBJ1-5, with D possibly TRBD1 on 6 matching bases. Germline loops: CDR1 LGHNA, CDR2 YNFKEQ. Trimming left V 0 bases short and J 4 bases short, with 13 bases between. This CDR3 comprises 16 residues. The CDR3 DNA sequence: TGTGCCAGCAGCCAAGATTCGGACAGACTTAATCAGCCCCAGCATTTT. It yields the protein CASSQDSDRLNQPQHF.

CDR3: CASSYSRAGDAYGYTF. DNA for the CDR3: TGTGCCAGCAGTTACTCGAGAGCAGGGGACGCCTATGGCTACACCTTC. This chain uses TRBV6-5 with TRBJ1-2; perhaps TRBD1 as D (6 bases). The CDR3 runs to 16 residues. V dropped 0 bases and J dropped 4 bases, with 15 bases sitting between them. Per the germline V gene, CDR1 is MNHEY and CDR2 is SVGAGI.

The chain recombines TRBV3-1 (or the pseudogene TRBV3-2) with TRBJ2-5; tentatively, D is TRBD2 (7 bases). Looked up from germline, CDR1 is LGHDT and CDR2 is YNNKEL (reference sequence). CDR3 length equals 13 residues. V was trimmed by 6 bases and J by 5 bases, leaving 13 bases between them. Written as DNA, the CDR3 is TGTGCCAGCAGGACCAGGGGAGGGGAGACCCAGTACTTC. Protein sequence: CASRTRGGETQYF.